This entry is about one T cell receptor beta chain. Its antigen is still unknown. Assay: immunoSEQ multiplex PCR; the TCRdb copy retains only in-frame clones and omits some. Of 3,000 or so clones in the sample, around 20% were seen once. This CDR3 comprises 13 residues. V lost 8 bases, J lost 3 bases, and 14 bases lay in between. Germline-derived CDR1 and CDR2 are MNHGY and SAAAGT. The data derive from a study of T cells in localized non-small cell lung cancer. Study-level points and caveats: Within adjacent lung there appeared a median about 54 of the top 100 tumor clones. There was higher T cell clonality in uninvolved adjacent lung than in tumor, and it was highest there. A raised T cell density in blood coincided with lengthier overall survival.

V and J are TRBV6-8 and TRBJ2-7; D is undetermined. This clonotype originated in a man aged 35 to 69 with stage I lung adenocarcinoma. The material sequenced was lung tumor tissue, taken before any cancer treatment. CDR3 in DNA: TGTGCCAGCGAATCGCGAAACGGCTACGAGCAGTACTTC. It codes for CASESRNGYEQYF.